One and the same sample provided the 19 T cell receptor beta chains below, sequenced in a study of blood T cell repertoires in COVID-19. The protocol was immunoSEQ multiplex PCR, while the TCRdb copy is restricted to in-frame clones and leaves out a portion. This table holds about 76,000 clones, more than 75% found once. The sample consisted of peripheral blood. The receptors were sampled from a human donor in a cohort sampled during active COVID-19.

This clone was observed once. The V gene is TRBV5-1, the J gene TRBJ2-7, with 7 bases lining up with TRBD2. Germline CDR1 reads SGHRS; CDR2 reads YFSETQ. With 1 base clipped from V and 6 bases from J, the junction kept 13 bases outside the gene matches. CDR3 length: 16 amino acids. The CDR3 reads CASSLRPGGSLGEQYF. Written as DNA, the CDR3 is TGCGCCAGCAGCTTGAGGCCCGGCGGGAGTCTCGGCGAGCAGTACTTC.

By proportion, this clone is medium-sized. V is TRBV10-1 and J is TRBJ2-7, with D tentatively TRBD2 (6 bases). Per the germline V gene, CDR1 is WNHNN and CDR2 is SYGVQD (reference sequence). The CDR3 has 14 residues. Trimming removed 6 bases from V and 3 bases from J, with 15 bases in between. Here the CDR3 reads CASSPGRIDYEQYF. The CDR3, as DNA: TGCGCCAGCAGCCCGGGGAGGATCGACTACGAGCAGTACTTC.

The genes are TRBV5-4 and TRBJ2-7; TRBD1 is a possible D gene (5 bases). Germline V gene sequence: CDR1 SGHNT, CDR2 YYREEE (reference sequence). V lost 0 bases, J lost 4 bases, and 8 bases lay in between. This CDR3 is 13 amino acids long. CDR3 bases: TGTGCCAGCAGCTTGGCAGGGTTATACGAGCAGTACTTC. It codes for CASSLAGLYEQYF.

This chain connects TRBV2 to TRBJ2-7; TRBD1 matches 8 bases. V dropped 10 bases and J dropped 4; count of bases not matched to a gene: 12. The CDR3 is 14 residues long. The germline gives CDR1 SNHLY, CDR2 FYNNEI. CDR3: CATSGQVSFYEQYF. The DNA for the CDR3 is TGTGCCACCTCGGGACAGGTGTCTTTTTACGAGCAGTACTTC.

The chain is built from TRBV7-6 and TRBJ2-1; TRBD2 matches 11 bases. The CDR3 spans 15 residues. Looked up from germline, CDR1 is SGHVS and CDR2 is FNYEAQ. Trimming at V came to 5 bases and at J to 4 bases, leaving 4 bases not matched to a gene. The CDR3 coding sequence is TGTGCCAGCAGCCCCGGGACTAGCGGTTACAATGAGCAGTTCTTC. Encoded protein: CASSPGTSGYNEQFF.

The chain combines TRBV4-1 with TRBJ2-7, with TRBD1 matching 8 bases. The CDR3 consists of 16 residues. Per germline, CDR1 MGHRA and CDR2 YSYEKL. V trimming: 3 bases; J trimming: 5 bases; junction bases outside the gene matches: 12. CDR3 amino acids: CASSQAAGTGRNEQYF. The CDR3 region has the DNA TGCGCCAGCAGCCAGGCAGCCGGGACAGGTCGCAACGAGCAGTACTTC.

This sequence joins TRBV7-9 and TRBJ2-5; TRBD1 aligns across 8 bases. Trimming took 6 bases from V and 5 from J; bases not matched to a gene: 8. This CDR3 contains 14 residues. Germline values: CDR1 SEHNR, CDR2 FQNEAQ (reference sequence). This CDR3 reads CASSFQGAQETQYF. The CDR3 DNA follows: TGTGCCAGCAGTTTTCAGGGGGCCCAGGAGACCCAGTACTTC.

This chain links TRBV6-4 with TRBJ2-3; 7 bases are a match to TRBD2. This CDR3 comprises 14 residues. Germline V lookup: CDR1 MRHNA, CDR2 SNTAGT. J was trimmed by 1 base and V by 6 bases; bases with no gene match: 4. CDR3 amino acids: CASRREWGTDTQYF. CDR3 DNA sequence: TGTGCCAGCAGGCGGGAGTGGGGCACAGATACGCAGTATTTT.

V usage is TRBV9 and J usage is TRBJ2-1, with D hard to call. V was cut by 6 bases and J by 9 bases, with 22 bases left in between. This CDR3 comprises 15 residues. Germline V gene data show CDR1 as SGDLS and CDR2 as YYNGEE. CDR3 in amino acids: CASTPDDGAIGEQFF. The DNA for the CDR3 is TGTGCCAGCACCCCAGACGACGGAGCGATAGGTGAGCAGTTCTTC.

This chain uses TRBV10-2 with TRBJ2-7; the match to TRBD2 covers 7 bases. This CDR3 region has 15 residues. Germline lookup yields CDR1 WSHSY and CDR2 SAAADI. The V segment lost 6 bases and the J segment 0 bases; nucleotides outside the gene matches: 8. Written as DNA, the CDR3 is TGCGCCAGCAGACGGGACTACGAGAGCTCCTACGAGCAGTACTTC. It specifies CASRRDYESSYEQYF.

There are a few counts of this clone. The genes are TRBV30 and TRBJ1-2; D is unclear. Per germline, CDR1 GTSNPN and CDR2 SVGIG (reference sequence). The CDR3 extends over 13 amino acids. V was cut by 4 bases and J by 2 bases, with 11 bases left in between. The CDR3 region is CAWNTGRNYGYTF. The DNA for the CDR3 is TGTGCCTGGAACACGGGAAGAAACTATGGCTACACCTTC. The full variable domain, in which reference TRBV30 and TRBJ1-2 provide the parts outside the CDR3, is SQTIHQWPATLVQPVGSPLSLECTVEGTSNPNLYWYRQAAGRGLQLLFYSVGIGQISSEVPQNLSASRPQDRQFILSSKKLLLSDSGFYLCAWNTGRNYGYTFGSGTRLTVV.

This chain uses TRBV5-4 with TRBJ2-3, with D maybe TRBD1 (5 bases). V shed 4 bases and J shed 3 bases, with 9 bases lying between them. Per germline, CDR1 SGHNT and CDR2 YYREEE (reference sequence). The CDR3 totals 13 residues. CDR3 in amino acids: CASSNQGTDTQYF. The CDR3 nucleotides read TGTGCCAGCAGCAACCAGGGAACAGATACGCAGTATTTT.

The rearrangement joins TRBV4-1 to TRBJ1-6; 7 bases agree with TRBD1. The CDR3 is 18 residues long. Germline CDR1 reads MGHRA; CDR2 reads YSYEKL. Unmatched junction bases numbered 18, after V lost 3 bases and J lost 10 bases. The CDR3 DNA sequence: TGCGCCAGCAGCCAGGAGCACCTAGTGGGGACAGACTCCTCACCCCTCCACTTT. Encoded protein: CASSQEHLVGTDSSPLHF.

V usage is TRBV7-2 and J usage is TRBJ1-3, with TRBD1 matching over 12 bases. The length of the CDR3 is 16 residues. The V gene's germline CDR1 is SGHTA and CDR2 FQGNSA. The trim removed 3 bases at V and 5 bases at J, leaving 5 bases unmatched. CDR3: CASSLGDRGPRNTIYF. The CDR3 DNA follows: TGTGCCAGCAGCTTGGGGGACAGGGGGCCTCGAAACACCATATATTTT.

The CDR3 region is CASSLSSSGREQYF. Here the CDR3 DNA reads TGTGCCAGCAGTTTGTCGTCTAGCGGTCGCGAGCAGTACTTC. This rearrangement joins TRBV27 to TRBJ2-7; TRBD2 aligns across 7 bases. V dropped 3 bases and J dropped 6; count of bases not matched to a gene: 8. CDR3 size: 14 residues. Looked up from germline, CDR1 is MNHEY and CDR2 is SMNVEV (reference sequence).

This rearrangement joins TRBV10-3 to TRBJ2-7, with 11 bases aligning to TRBD2. CDR1 and CDR2 from the germline V gene are ENHRY and SYGVKD. The ends lost 4 bases at V and 4 bases at J; junction bases unmatched: 9. This CDR3 spans 16 amino acids. The CDR3 nucleotides are TGTGCCATCAGTGCCCAACTAGCGGGAGAGGGGTACGAGCAGTACTTC. Amino acid sequence: CAISAQLAGEGYEQYF.

This clone was detected once. V usage is TRBV6-5 and J usage is TRBJ2-7, with TRBD1 matching 11 bases. CDR1 is MNHEY and CDR2 is SVGAGI in the germline V gene. J gave up 2 bases and V 2 bases, and 5 bases lay outside the gene matches. The CDR3 contains 16 residues. This CDR3 is CASSYTRTGGAYEQYF. CDR3 nucleotides: TGTGCCAGCAGTTACACGCGGACAGGGGGCGCCTACGAGCAGTACTTC.

The chain links TRBV7-2 to TRBJ1-4; TRBD1 agrees at 7 bases. The CDR3 contains 15 residues. With V trimmed by 5 bases and J by 3 bases, 6 bases remained unmatched. Germline CDR1 is SGHTA and CDR2 is FQGNSA. The DNA of the CDR3 is TGTGCCAGCAGCCTCCAGACAGGGTCTAATGAAAAACTGTTTTTT. This sequence encodes CASSLQTGSNEKLFF.

The chain has TRBV20-1 and TRBJ2-3; TRBD2 matches at 8 bases. Germline V gene data show CDR1 as DFQATT and CDR2 as SNEGSKA (reference sequence). The CDR3 sequence is 18 residues long. With V trimmed by 3 bases and J by 2 bases, 16 bases remained unmatched. The CDR3 DNA reads as TGCAGTGCTAGTCCGCGTGGAACCGCGGGACTAGTCACAGATACGCAGTATTTT. The encoded protein is CSASPRGTAGLVTDTQYF.